The clone carrying this T cell receptor (beta chain) came up once. Its matching antigen is unknown. These data come from a study of cytomegalovirus exposure and HLA in healthy donors. General study findings and limits: Overall, roughly 170 TCR beta chains were annotated as cytomegalovirus-associated. Per published reports, the classifier diagnosed cytomegalovirus status with high specificity and sensitivity. The tendency of first-cohort TCR clusters to co-occur in the 120 or so validation repertoires was the finding of a later analysis.

Profiling relied on immunoSEQ multiplex PCR, and the TCRdb table lists in-frame clones only, not all of them. The data show about 150,000 clones, approximately 90% seen once. V was pared by 8 bases and J by 7 bases, with 5 bases of the junction left unmatched. In germline, CDR1 is MNHEY, CDR2 SMNVEV (reference sequence). This CDR3 has 15 amino acids. The sequenced sample consisted of PBMCs. The sequence came from a woman in her twenties or thirties in good health and CMV-seropositive. The chain employs TRBV27 and TRBJ2-2, with TRBD2 matching 15 bases. CDR3 amino acids: CASGLAGGTYGELFF. DNA for the CDR3: TGTGCCAGCGGACTAGCGGGGGGGACCTACGGGGAGCTGTTTTTT.